This record covers a single TCR beta chain. Germline CDR1 reads LNHNV; CDR2 reads YYDKDF (reference sequence). Trimming cost V 0 bases and J 4 bases, with 10 bases left between them. The CDR3 runs to 14 residues. This specimen comes from a study of blood T cell repertoires in COVID-19. Study-level information: Some COVID-19 samples were acute and others convalescent; all came from the United States, Italy and Spain. T cells, B-cell-depleted T cells, or PBMCs provided the cDNA or gDNA that served as material.

As originally analysed: Amplification from reference gene primers served as the basis for estimated nucleated cell counts. The assay was immunoSEQ multiplex PCR, and TCRdb's table has in-frame clones only and misses some. V and J calls and clone size are as listed in that table; D and trimming were resolved from the DNA. The sample records some 250,000 clones, about 73% being singletons. The chain employs TRBV15 and TRBJ2-7, with a tentative D call TRBD2 (5 bases). Input material: peripheral blood. The source is a woman older than 75 with acute or convalescent COVID-19. As DNA, the CDR3 is TGTGCCACCAGCAGAGAGGGGAGCGGTTACGAGCAGTACTTC. This encodes CATSREGSGYEQYF.